This TCR beta chain derives from a study of shared clonotypes between healthy human individuals. At the level of the study: Each donor had three CD4 naive, three CD4 memory, two CD8 naive and one CD8 memory plate.

This clone was picked up one time. The repertoire was sequenced with immunoSEQ multiplex PCR; TCRdb's copy has only in-frame clones and lacks some. The sample contains 2 million to 2.5 million clones, 95% of which appear only once. With 7 bases clipped from V and 0 bases from J, the junction kept 6 bases outside the gene matches. This CDR3 has 14 amino acids. Germline-derived CDR1 and CDR2 are SGHRS and YFSETQ. Material for sequencing was naive CD4+ T cells sorted from blood. Regarding subset: CD45RA+ positively selected. This rearrangement joins TRBV5-1 to TRBJ1-1; 7 nucleotides agree with TRBD1. This clonotype was sampled from a man younger than 35 in good health. The CDR3 DNA is TGCGCCAGCGGTCAGACAGGGCTGAACACTGAAGCTTTCTTT. Encoded protein: CASGQTGLNTEAFF. Full variable domain (rest looked up from reference TRBV5-1 and TRBJ1-1): KAGVTQTPRYLIKTRGQQVTLSCSPISGHRSVSWYQQTPGQGLQFLFEYFSETQRNKGNFPGRFSGRQFSNSRSEMNVSTLELGDSALYLCASGQTGLNTEAFFGQGTRLTVV.